These 9 T cell receptor beta chains share one sample of origin, sequenced in a study of blood T cell repertoires in COVID-19. Clones were read by immunoSEQ multiplex PCR, and TCRdb kept only the in-frame ones, dropping some. The sample yields about 290,000 clones, 70% to 90% seen once. Sequenced input: peripheral blood. The receptors shown here come from a woman aged 25 to 39 with active or convalescent COVID-19.

The chain has TRBV7-2 and TRBJ1-5; D is unresolved. Trimming took off 6 bases at V and 6 bases at J, with 15 bases between the two ends. The germline V gene encodes CDR1 SGHTA and CDR2 FQGNSA. This CDR3 spans 14 amino acids. CDR3 DNA sequence: TGTGCCAGCAGATCCGAGGGCGGAGGTCAGCCCCAGCATTTT. Residues: CASRSEGGGQPQHF.

This sequence joins TRBV10-3 and TRBJ1-5, with TRBD1 as a possible D gene (5 bases). Trimming removed 0 bases from V and 5 bases from J, with 11 bases in between. The CDR3 has 15 residues. CDR1 is ENHRY, CDR2 SYGVKD, per germline. CDR3 bases: TGTGCCATCAGTGAGTCGGGGCAGGCCGATCAGCCCCAGCATTTT. Encoded protein: CAISESGQADQPQHF.

This CDR3 reads CASSPTGGWTEAFF. The DNA of the CDR3 is TGTGCCAGCAGTCCCACAGGGGGCTGGACTGAAGCTTTCTTT. This rearrangement joins TRBV7-3 to TRBJ1-1; 9 bases are shared with TRBD1. V was pared by 6 bases and J by 5 bases, with 7 bases of the junction left unmatched. There are 14 residues in the CDR3. Germline V CDR1 and CDR2: SGHTA, FQGTGA.

The rearrangement joins TRBV7-2 to TRBJ2-3; 10 nucleotides line up with TRBD2. This CDR3 region has 16 residues. Germline trimming cut 3 bases from V and 5 bases from J; bases unmatched to any gene: 8. The germline V gene has CDR1 SGHTA and CDR2 FQGNSA. The CDR3 region is CASSFRGLAVGDTQYF. The CDR3 nucleotides read TGTGCCAGCAGCTTTAGAGGACTAGCGGTGGGAGATACGCAGTATTTT.

The chain recombines TRBV24-1 with TRBJ1-2, with 12 bases identical to TRBD1. J was trimmed by 4 bases and V by 2 bases; bases with no gene match: 10. CDR1 and CDR2 from the germline V gene are KGHDR and SFDVKD. CDR3 length: 18 amino acids. CDR3 nucleotides: TGTGCCACCAGTGATTCCCGGGACAGGGGGCGCGGGGCCTATGGCTACACCTTC. Amino acid sequence: CATSDSRDRGRGAYGYTF.

The chain employs TRBV4-1 and TRBJ1-1; 7 bases are shared with TRBD1. V dropped 2 bases and J dropped 2; count of bases not matched to a gene: 8. Per germline, CDR1 MGHRA and CDR2 YSYEKL. The CDR3 spans 16 residues. CDR3 nucleotide sequence: TGCGCCAGCAGCCAACTTATCGACAGGGCTAACACTGAAGCTTTCTTT. Protein: CASSQLIDRANTEAFF.

This chain uses TRBV30 with TRBJ1-2; D might be TRBD1 (5 bases). The V gene's germline CDR1 is GTSNPN and CDR2 SVGIG (reference sequence). The V and J ends lost 4 bases and 3 bases respectively, with 9 bases between them. This CDR3 region has 12 residues. CDR3 in amino acids: CAWKGGDYGYTF. The CDR3 nucleotides are TGTGCCTGGAAAGGAGGGGACTATGGCTACACCTTC.

Here the CDR3 DNA reads TGTGCCAGCAGTGACAGATTTAGCAATCAGCCCCAGCATTTT. It yields the protein CASSDRFSNQPQHF. The chain employs TRBV6-2 or TRBV6-3 and TRBJ1-5, with D possibly being TRBD1 (5 bases). Looked up from germline, CDR1 is MNHEY and CDR2 is SVGEGT. The V end lost 5 bases, the J end lost 0 bases, and 8 bases lay between the germline ends. The CDR3 covers 14 residues.

The rearrangement uses TRBV30 and TRBJ1-1; 7 nucleotides match TRBD1. Germline trimming cut 2 bases from V and 1 base from J; bases unmatched to any gene: 13. CDR1 is GTSNPN, CDR2 SVGIG, per germline (reference sequence). This CDR3 spans 17 amino acids. The CDR3 nucleotides read TGTGCCTGGAGTCCCCTGTACGACCGACAGGGGAACACTGAAGCTTTCTTT. It translates to CAWSPLYDRQGNTEAFF.